This TCR beta chain is drawn from a study of OX40 agonist ivuxolimab in advanced cancers. Study-level background: A mean age of about 56 years, range about 20 to 79, was recorded, and approximately 85% were male.

V dropped 4 bases and J dropped 2; count of bases not matched to a gene: 8. The V gene's germline CDR1 is LNHDA and CDR2 SQIVND (reference sequence). This CDR3 has 15 residues. On this clone itself: The antigen is unknown.

Repertoires were generated with immunoSEQ multiplex PCR, while TCRdb's copy carries only in-frame clones and drops some. Among tens of thousands of clones, about 79% were seen once, and the ten largest hold roughly 1.1%. Study observations and caveats: CD4+ and CD8+ blood T cells expanded clonally by week 6 at 0.1 to 3.0 mg/kg. It was not determined which antigens were specifically recognized by the peripheral T cells that had undergone clonal expansion.

Sequences were derived from CD4+ or CD8+ T cells sorted from blood, sampled in a trial of the OX40 agonist ivuxolimab. This chain links TRBV19 with TRBJ2-7, with 7 bases that match TRBD1. This receptor was identified in an adult with an advanced solid tumor such as melanoma, head and neck, liver or kidney cancer. The CDR3 DNA is TGTGCCAGTAGTAGATCGGGACAGCCCACCTACGAGCAGTACTTC. It translates to CASSRSGQPTYEQYF.